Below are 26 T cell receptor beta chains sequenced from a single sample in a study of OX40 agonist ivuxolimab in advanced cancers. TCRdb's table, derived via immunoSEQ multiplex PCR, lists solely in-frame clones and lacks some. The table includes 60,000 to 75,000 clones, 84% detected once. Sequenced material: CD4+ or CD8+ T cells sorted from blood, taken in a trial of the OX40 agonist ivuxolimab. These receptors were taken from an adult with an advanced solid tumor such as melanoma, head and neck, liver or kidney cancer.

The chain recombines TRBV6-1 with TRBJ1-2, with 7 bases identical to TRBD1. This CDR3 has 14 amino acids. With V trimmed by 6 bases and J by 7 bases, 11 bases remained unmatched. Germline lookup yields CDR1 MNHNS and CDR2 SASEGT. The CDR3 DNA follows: TGTGCCAGCAGGGAGCAGGAGGGGGCGCGTGGCTACACCTTC. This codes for CASREQEGARGYTF.

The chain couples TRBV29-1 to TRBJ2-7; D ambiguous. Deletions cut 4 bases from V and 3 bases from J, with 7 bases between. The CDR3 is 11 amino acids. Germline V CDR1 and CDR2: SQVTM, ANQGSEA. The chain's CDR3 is CSVGAVYEQYF. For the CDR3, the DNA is TGCAGCGTTGGGGCAGTCTACGAGCAGTACTTC.

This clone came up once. The CDR3 region is CASTSGQVSYEQYF. The DNA of the CDR3 is TGTGCCAGCACCTCGGGACAGGTCTCCTACGAGCAGTACTTC. The J gene is TRBJ2-7, the V gene TRBV6-6, with 8 bases fitting TRBD1. CDR1 is MNHNY, CDR2 SVGAGI, per germline (reference sequence). Losses at the gene ends were 7 bases for V and 0 bases for J; bases not matched to a gene: 5. The CDR3 extends over 14 amino acids.

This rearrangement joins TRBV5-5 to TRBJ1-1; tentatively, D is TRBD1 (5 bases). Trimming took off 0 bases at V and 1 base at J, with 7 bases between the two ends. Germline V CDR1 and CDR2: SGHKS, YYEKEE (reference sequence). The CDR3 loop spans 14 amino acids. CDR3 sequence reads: CASSLVGGNTEAFF. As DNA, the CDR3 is TGTGCCAGCAGCTTGGTGGGGGGGAACACTGAAGCTTTCTTT.

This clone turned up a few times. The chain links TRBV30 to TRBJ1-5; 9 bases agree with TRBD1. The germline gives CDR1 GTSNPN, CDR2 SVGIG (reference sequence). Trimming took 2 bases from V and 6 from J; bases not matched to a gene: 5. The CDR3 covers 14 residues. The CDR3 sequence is CAWSPTTGGQPQHF. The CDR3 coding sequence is TGTGCCTGGAGTCCGACGACAGGGGGTCAGCCCCAGCATTTT. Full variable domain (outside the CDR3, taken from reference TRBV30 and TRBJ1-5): SQTIHQWPATLVQPVGSPLSLECTVEGTSNPNLYWYRQAAGRGLQLLFYSVGIGQISSEVPQNLSASRPQDRQFILSSKKLLLSDSGFYLCAWSPTTGGQPQHFGDGTRLSIL.

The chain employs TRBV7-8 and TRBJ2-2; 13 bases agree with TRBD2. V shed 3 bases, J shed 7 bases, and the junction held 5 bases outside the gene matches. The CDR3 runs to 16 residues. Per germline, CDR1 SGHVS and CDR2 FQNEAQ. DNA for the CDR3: TGTGCCAGCAGCTTCGGGACTAGCGGGATCAGCGGGGAGCTGTTTTTT. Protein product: CASSFGTSGISGELFF. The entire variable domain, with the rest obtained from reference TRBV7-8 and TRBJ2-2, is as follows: GAGVSQSPRYKVAKRGQDVALRCDPISGHVSLFWYQQALGQGPEFLTYFQNEAQLDKSGLPSDRFFAERPEGSVSTLKIQRTQQEDSAVYLCASSFGTSGISGELFFGEGSRLTVL.

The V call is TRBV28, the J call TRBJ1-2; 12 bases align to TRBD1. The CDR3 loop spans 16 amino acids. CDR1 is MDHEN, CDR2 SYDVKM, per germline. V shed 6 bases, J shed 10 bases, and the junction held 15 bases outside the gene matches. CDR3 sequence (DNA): TGTGCCAGCAGCCTCGGGACAGGGGGCGTGAAAATCGCCTACACCTTC. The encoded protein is CASSLGTGGVKIAYTF.

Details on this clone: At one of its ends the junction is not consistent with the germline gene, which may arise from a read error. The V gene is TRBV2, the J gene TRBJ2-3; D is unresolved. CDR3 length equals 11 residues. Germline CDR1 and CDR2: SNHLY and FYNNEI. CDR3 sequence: CASSFSDTQYF. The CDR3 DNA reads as TGTGCCAGCAGTTTCTCAGACACGCAGTATTTT.

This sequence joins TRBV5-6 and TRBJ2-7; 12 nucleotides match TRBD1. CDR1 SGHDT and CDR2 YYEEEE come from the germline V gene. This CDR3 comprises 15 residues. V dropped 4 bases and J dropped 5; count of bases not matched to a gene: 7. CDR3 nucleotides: TGTGCCAGCAGCCATGTGGGGACAGGGGGCGACGAGCAGTACTTC. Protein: CASSHVGTGGDEQYF.

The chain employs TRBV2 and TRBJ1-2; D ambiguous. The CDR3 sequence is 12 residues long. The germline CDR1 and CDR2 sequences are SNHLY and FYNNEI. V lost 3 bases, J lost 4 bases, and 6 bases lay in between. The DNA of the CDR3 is TGTGCCAGCAGTGATCAGCTCTATGGCTACACCTTC. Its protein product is CASSDQLYGYTF.

The CDR3 reads CASELAANEQYF. CDR3 nucleotides: TGTGCCAGCGAACTAGCTGCAAACGAGCAGTACTTC. This sequence joins TRBV2 and TRBJ2-7, with D possibly being TRBD2 (6 bases). The CDR3 runs to 12 residues. Trimming shortened V by 8 bases and J by 5 bases, and 13 bases separated the two germline ends. Per the germline V gene, CDR1 is SNHLY and CDR2 is FYNNEI.

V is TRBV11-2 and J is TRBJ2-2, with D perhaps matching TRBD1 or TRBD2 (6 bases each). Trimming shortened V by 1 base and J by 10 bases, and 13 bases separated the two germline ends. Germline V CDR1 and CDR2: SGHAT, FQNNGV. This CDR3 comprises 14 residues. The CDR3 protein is CASSLGARGLELFF. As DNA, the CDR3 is TGTGCCAGCAGCTTAGGGGCTCGGGGGCTGGAGCTGTTTTTT.

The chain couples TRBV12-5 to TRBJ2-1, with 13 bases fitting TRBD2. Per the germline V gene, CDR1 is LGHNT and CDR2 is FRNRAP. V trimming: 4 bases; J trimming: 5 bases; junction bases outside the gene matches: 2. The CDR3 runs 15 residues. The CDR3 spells CASGSGLAGDNEQFF. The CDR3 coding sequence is TGTGCTAGTGGTTCTGGACTAGCGGGGGACAATGAGCAGTTCTTC.

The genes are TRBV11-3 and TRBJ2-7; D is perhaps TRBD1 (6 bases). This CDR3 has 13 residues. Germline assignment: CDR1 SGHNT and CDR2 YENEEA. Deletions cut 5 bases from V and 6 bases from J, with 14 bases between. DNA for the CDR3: TGTGCCAGCAGCGACCGGACAGCGGCCGAGCAGTACTTC. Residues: CASSDRTAAEQYF.

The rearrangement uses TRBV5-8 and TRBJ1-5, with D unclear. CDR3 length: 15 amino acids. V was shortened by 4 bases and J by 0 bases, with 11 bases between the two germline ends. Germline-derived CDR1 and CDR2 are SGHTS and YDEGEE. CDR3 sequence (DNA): TGTGCCAGCAGCCGATGGTCGGATAGCAATCAGCCCCAGCATTTT. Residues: CASSRWSDSNQPQHF.

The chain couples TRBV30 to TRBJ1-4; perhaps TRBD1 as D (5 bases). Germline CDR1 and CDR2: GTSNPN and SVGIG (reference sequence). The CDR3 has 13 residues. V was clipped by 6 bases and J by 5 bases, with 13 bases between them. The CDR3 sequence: CACPTESNEKLFF. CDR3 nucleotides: TGTGCCTGCCCGACAGAGTCCAATGAAAAACTGTTTTTT.

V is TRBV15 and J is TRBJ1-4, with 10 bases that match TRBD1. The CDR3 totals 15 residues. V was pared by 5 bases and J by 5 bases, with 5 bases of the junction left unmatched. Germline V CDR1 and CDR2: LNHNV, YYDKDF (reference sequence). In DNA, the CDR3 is TGTGCCACCAGCGCGCGGACAGGGGGGAATGAAAAACTGTTTTTT. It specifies CATSARTGGNEKLFF.

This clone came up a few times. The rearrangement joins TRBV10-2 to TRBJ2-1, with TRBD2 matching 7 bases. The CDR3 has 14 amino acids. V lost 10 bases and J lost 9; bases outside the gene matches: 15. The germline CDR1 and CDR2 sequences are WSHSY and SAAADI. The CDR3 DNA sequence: TGCGCCACCTGGCCGACTAGCTCCTCGGCTGAGCAGTTCTTC. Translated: CATWPTSSSAEQFF.

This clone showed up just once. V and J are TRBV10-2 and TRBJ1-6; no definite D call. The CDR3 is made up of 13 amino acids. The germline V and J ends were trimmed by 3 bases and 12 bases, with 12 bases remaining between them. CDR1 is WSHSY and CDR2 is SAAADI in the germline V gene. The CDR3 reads CASSEEGPLPLHF. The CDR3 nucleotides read TGCGCCAGCAGTGAAGAGGGCCCCTTACCCCTCCACTTT.

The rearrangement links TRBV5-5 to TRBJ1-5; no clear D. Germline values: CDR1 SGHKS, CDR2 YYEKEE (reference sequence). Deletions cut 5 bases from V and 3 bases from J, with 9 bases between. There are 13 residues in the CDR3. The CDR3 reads CASSNTDNQPQHF. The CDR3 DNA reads TGTGCCAGCAGTAATACAGACAATCAGCCCCAGCATTTT.

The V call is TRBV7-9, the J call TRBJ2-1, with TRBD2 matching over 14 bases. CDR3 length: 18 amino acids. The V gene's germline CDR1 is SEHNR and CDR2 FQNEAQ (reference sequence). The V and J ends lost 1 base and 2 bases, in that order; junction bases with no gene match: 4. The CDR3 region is CASSLEGTSGSTYNEQFF. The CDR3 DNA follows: TGTGCCAGCAGCTTAGAAGGGACTAGCGGGAGCACCTACAATGAGCAGTTCTTC.

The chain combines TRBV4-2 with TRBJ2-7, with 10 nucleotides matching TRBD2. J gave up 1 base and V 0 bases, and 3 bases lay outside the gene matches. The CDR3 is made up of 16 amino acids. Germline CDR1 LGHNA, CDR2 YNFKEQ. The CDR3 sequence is CASSQEVAGGSYEQYF. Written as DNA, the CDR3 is TGTGCCAGCAGCCAAGAAGTAGCGGGAGGTTCCTACGAGCAGTACTTC.

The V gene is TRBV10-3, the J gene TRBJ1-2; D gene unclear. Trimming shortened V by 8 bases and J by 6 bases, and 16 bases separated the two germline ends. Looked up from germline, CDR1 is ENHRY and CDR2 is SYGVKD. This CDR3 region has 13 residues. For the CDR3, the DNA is TGTGCCATCCGTGGGCCCCAAAAGGATGGCTACACCTTC. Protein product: CAIRGPQKDGYTF.

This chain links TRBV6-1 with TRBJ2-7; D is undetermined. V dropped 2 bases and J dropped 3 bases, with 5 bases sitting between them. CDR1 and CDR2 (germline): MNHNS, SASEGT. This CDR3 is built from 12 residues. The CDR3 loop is CASSETGYEQYF. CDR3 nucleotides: TGTGCCAGCAGTGAAACCGGCTACGAGCAGTACTTC.

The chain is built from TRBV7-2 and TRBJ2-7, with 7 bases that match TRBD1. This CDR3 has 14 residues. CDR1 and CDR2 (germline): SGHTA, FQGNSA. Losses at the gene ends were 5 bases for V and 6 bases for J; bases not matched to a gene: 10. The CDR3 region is CASSLKRSGGEQYF. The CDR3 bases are TGTGCCAGCAGCCTCAAGCGGTCAGGGGGCGAGCAGTACTTC.

The CDR3 is CASSSHGGADTQYF. CDR3 sequence (DNA): TGTGCCAGCAGCTCCCACGGGGGTGCAGATACGCAGTATTTT. The V call is TRBV7-2, the J call TRBJ2-3, with D maybe TRBD2 (6 bases). This CDR3 has 14 residues. V lost 4 bases to trimming and J lost 4 bases, with 12 bases between them. The germline V gene encodes CDR1 SGHTA and CDR2 FQGNSA. The full variable domain, in which reference TRBV7-2 and TRBJ2-3 provide the parts outside the CDR3, is GAGVSQSPSNKVTEKGKDVELRCDPISGHTALYWYRQSLGQGLEFLIYFQGNSAPDKSGLPSDRFSAERTGGSVSTLTIQRTQQEDSAVYLCASSSHGGADTQYFGPGTRLTVL.